This T cell receptor (beta chain) came from a study of T cell clones after liver transplantation. V lost 4 bases and J lost 5, with 14 bases in between. This CDR3 contains 14 residues. Germline V gene lookup returns CDR1 KGHSH and CDR2 LQKENI. Assay used: immunoSEQ multiplex PCR; TCRdb lists only in-frame clones, some missing. The sample carries roughly 67,000 clones, 80% to 95% recorded once. This specimen was CD4+ T cells from blood, taken approximately 25 months after liver transplant. This receptor was identified in a human patient who received a liver transplant. Some T cells may be the graft donor's. This chain connects TRBV18 to TRBJ1-1, with D tentatively TRBD1 (5 bases). CDR3 protein: CASSRQGWETEAFF. In DNA, the CDR3 is TGTGCCAGCTCACGTCAGGGATGGGAGACTGAAGCTTTCTTT.